The 25 T cell receptor beta chains in this list originate from one sample, sequenced in a study of T cell repertoires in cytomegalovirus infection. From the reads, TCRdb called clonotypes with MiXCR, one entry per CDR3 protein. This sample yields around 490,000 distinct CDR3 sequences, of which about a quarter are seen a single time; 13% belongs to the top ten. Sequenced: PBMCs. The receptors here all came from a human donor in good health (CMV status not recorded). Some clones in this sample may be carry-over from other donors' samples.

CDR3 protein: CASSEQGTSTEAFF. DNA of the CDR3: TGTGCCAGCAGCGAACAGGGGACGAGCACTGAAGCTTTCTTT. The chain joins TRBV11-2 to TRBJ1-1; 7 nucleotides agree with TRBD1. This CDR3 has 14 amino acids. Per the germline V gene, CDR1 is SGHAT and CDR2 is FQNNGV. The ends lost 5 bases at V and 4 bases at J; junction bases unmatched: 7.

This clonotype has only a few counts. The rearrangement links TRBV7-2 to TRBJ2-1; no clear D. This CDR3 spans 12 amino acids. V lost 2 bases and J lost 9, with 8 bases in between. Germline values: CDR1 SGHTA, CDR2 FQGNSA. Here the CDR3 reads CASSLFPGEQFF. CDR3 nucleotide sequence: TGTGCCAGCAGCTTATTCCCGGGTGAGCAGTTCTTC. Full variable domain (remainder filled in from reference TRBV7-2 and TRBJ2-1): GAGVSQSPSNKVTEKGKDVELRCDPISGHTALYWYRQSLGQGLEFLIYFQGNSAPDKSGLPSDRFSAERTGGSVSTLTIQRTQQEDSAVYLCASSLFPGEQFFGPGTRLTVL.

In its sample, this clonotype was seen many times. This chain joins TRBV27 and TRBJ2-1; 9 nucleotides match TRBD2. The germline gives CDR1 MNHEY, CDR2 SMNVEV (reference sequence). The CDR3 consists of 15 residues. With 4 bases clipped from V and 4 bases from J, the junction kept 5 bases outside the gene matches. For the CDR3, the DNA is TGTGCCAGCAGTTCCCCTAGCGGGGCGTACAATGAGCAGTTCTTC. Amino acids: CASSSPSGAYNEQFF.

The rearrangement joins TRBV27 to TRBJ1-4; D is uncertain. Germline lookup yields CDR1 MNHEY and CDR2 SMNVEV (reference sequence). V dropped 6 bases and J dropped 5 bases, with 10 bases sitting between them. The CDR3 has 13 residues. CDR3 nucleotides: TGTGCCAGCAGCAGGACCGCAAATGAAAAACTGTTTTTT. Translating gives CASSRTANEKLFF.

Many counts were recorded for this clonotype. The chain is built from TRBV7-6 and TRBJ1-1, with 9 bases matching TRBD1. CDR3 length equals 19 residues. Trimming cost V 8 bases and J 0 bases; bases outside gene matches: 19. CDR1 is SGHVS, CDR2 FNYEAQ, per germline. DNA for the CDR3: TGTGCCAGCGCCCTAGACCACTACACGGGACAGGGTATGAACACTGAAGCTTTCTTT. Amino acid sequence: CASALDHYTGQGMNTEAFF.

J is TRBJ1-5 and V is TRBV23-1; TRBD1 might be the D (6 bases). TRBV23-1 is an ORF, and what it does is uncertain. The CDR3 contains 14 residues. Trimming pared 6 bases from V and 3 bases from J, leaving 12 bases between. CDR3 amino acids: CASRGGPYNQPQHF. The CDR3 nucleotides are TGCGCCAGCAGGGGGGGCCCATACAATCAGCCCCAGCATTTT.

V gene TRBV6-1 combines with J gene TRBJ1-1; D perhaps matches TRBD1 (6 bases). The CDR3 length is 12 residues. The ends were cut back, 2 bases at V and 10 bases at J, with 11 bases in the middle. The germline V gene encodes CDR1 MNHNS and CDR2 SASEGT. The CDR3 is CASSETGRGAFF. The CDR3 DNA reads as TGTGCCAGCAGTGAAACAGGGAGAGGAGCTTTCTTT.

This chain joins TRBV24-1 and TRBJ2-1; 9 bases are shared with TRBD2. The germline CDR1 and CDR2 sequences are KGHDR and SFDVKD. J gave up 6 bases and V 4 bases, and 3 bases lay outside the gene matches. This CDR3 has 14 amino acids. In nucleotides, the CDR3 is TGTGCCACCAGTGACGCGGGACTAGCCAATGAGCAGTTCTTC. Protein sequence: CATSDAGLANEQFF.

At least ten counts were recorded for this clonotype. The chain carries TRBV7-2 and TRBJ2-3, with TRBD2 matching 7 bases. The junction had 5 bases not matched to a gene; V was cut back by 6 bases and J by 5 bases. Per germline, CDR1 SGHTA and CDR2 FQGNSA. This CDR3 has 13 amino acids. The CDR3 is CASRAGAVDTQYF. CDR3 nucleotide sequence: TGTGCCAGCAGGGCGGGAGCCGTAGATACGCAGTATTTT. The complete variable domain, with remaining parts taken from reference TRBV7-2 and TRBJ2-3, reads GAGVSQSPSNKVTEKGKDVELRCDPISGHTALYWYRQSLGQGLEFLIYFQGNSAPDKSGLPSDRFSAERTGGSVSTLTIQRTQQEDSAVYLCASRAGAVDTQYFGPGTRLTVL.

This clonotype has only a few counts. The chain carries TRBV6-1 and TRBJ2-3; D not resolved. Germline CDR1 MNHNS, CDR2 SASEGT. Trimming removed 5 bases from V and 4 bases from J, with 13 bases in between. This CDR3 spans 14 amino acids. The CDR3 sequence is CASSIRLGSDTQYF. DNA for the CDR3: TGTGCCAGCAGTATAAGGCTCGGCTCAGATACGCAGTATTTT.

This clonotype was seen a handful of times. This rearrangement joins TRBV12-3 or TRBV12-4 to TRBJ2-6; 7 positions agree with TRBD2. The CDR3 has 17 amino acids. Germline trimming cut 3 bases from V and 4 bases from J; bases unmatched to any gene: 9. The CDR3 region is CASSFATSSRGANVLTF. The DNA for the CDR3 is TGTGCCAGCAGTTTCGCGACTAGCTCGAGGGGGGCCAACGTCCTGACTTTC.

To note about this clonotype: A clone one base away is much larger, so this may be a read error. The gene calls are TRBV7-3 and TRBJ1-1; possibly TRBD1 for D (5 bases). Looked up from germline, CDR1 is SGHTA and CDR2 is FQGTGA. V dropped 7 bases and J dropped 1 base, with 19 bases sitting between them. This CDR3 is 16 amino acids long. The CDR3 spells CASNPATGTENTEAFF. CDR3 DNA: TGTGCCAGCAACCCCGCTACCGGGACGGAGAACACTGAAGCTTTCTTT. Filled out from reference TRBV7-3 and TRBJ1-1, the complete variable domain reads GAGVSQTPSNKVTEKGKYVELRCDPISGHTALYWYRQSLGQGPEFLIYFQGTGAADDSGLPNDRFFAVRPEGSVSTLKIQRTERGDSAVYLCASNPATGTENTEAFFGQGTRLTVV.

This clonotype has more than one count but fewer than ten. The V call is TRBV12-3 or TRBV12-4, the J call TRBJ2-1; TRBD2 matches 12 bases. With 5 bases clipped from V and 10 bases from J, the junction kept 3 bases outside the gene matches. The CDR3 is 13 residues long. CDR3 protein: CASSRTSGTEQFF. CDR3 DNA sequence: TGTGCCAGCAGTCGGACTAGCGGGACAGAGCAGTTCTTC.

The CDR3 region is CASSYHIWGRNSPLHF. The DNA for the CDR3 is TGTGCCAGCAGCTACCACATATGGGGAAGGAATTCACCCCTCCACTTT. The rearrangement joins TRBV7-6 to TRBJ1-6; D is undetermined. The CDR3 is made up of 16 amino acids. Trimming took off 4 bases at V and 7 bases at J, with 17 bases between the two ends. The V gene's germline CDR1 is SGHVS and CDR2 FNYEAQ.

This clonotype was detected ten times or more. The V and J genes are TRBV7-2 and TRBJ2-7; D is perhaps TRBD2 (6 bases). The CDR3 consists of 17 residues. V was trimmed by 3 bases and J by 0 bases, leaving 18 bases between them. The germline gives CDR1 SGHTA, CDR2 FQGNSA. The CDR3, as DNA: TGTGCCAGCAGCTTCGAAGTGGCGGGACCTAGCTCCTACGAGCAGTACTTC. It specifies CASSFEVAGPSSYEQYF.

This sequence joins TRBV20-1 and TRBJ1-5; D gene unclear. The germline CDR1 and CDR2 sequences are DFQATT and SNEGSKA (reference sequence). V dropped 4 bases and J dropped 7 bases, with 17 bases sitting between them. This CDR3 has 14 residues. CDR3 DNA: TGCAGTGCTACTTCCCCGATTGAAAACCAGCCCCAGCATTTT. This sequence encodes CSATSPIENQPQHF.

The rearrangement joins TRBV6-1 to TRBJ2-7, with D possibly matching TRBD2 (6 bases). Germline CDR1 reads MNHNS; CDR2 reads SASEGT. The length of the CDR3 is 12 residues. Trimming stripped 10 bases from V and 6 bases from J, with 16 bases between. This chain's CDR3 is CATSYPGAEQYV. The CDR3 DNA reads as TGTGCCACCTCTTATCCGGGAGCCGAGCAGTACGTC.

A few counts support this clonotype. The J gene is TRBJ2-1, the V gene TRBV11-2; the match to TRBD2 covers 16 bases. The CDR3 has 15 amino acids. CDR1 and CDR2 from the germline V gene are SGHAT and FQNNGV. With 2 bases clipped from V and 15 bases from J, the junction kept 7 bases outside the gene matches. The CDR3 nucleotides read TGTGCCAGCAGCTTAAGTGGGACTAGCGGGAGGGTGCGGTTCTTC. Its protein product is CASSLSGTSGRVRFF.

This clonotype appeared a few times. The chain couples TRBV11-2 to TRBJ1-3, with a tentative D call TRBD1 (5 bases). Germline values: CDR1 SGHAT, CDR2 FQNNGV. The CDR3 runs to 17 residues. The V end lost 6 bases, the J end lost 0 bases, and 18 bases lay between the germline ends. The DNA for the CDR3 is TGTGCCAGCAGTTTTAGGCCGACAGCGCACTCTGGAAACACCATATATTTT. Amino acid sequence: CASSFRPTAHSGNTIYF.

The chain is built from TRBV20-1 and TRBJ1-3; 8 bases are a match to TRBD1. The V segment lost 0 bases and the J segment 0 bases; nucleotides outside the gene matches: 7. Germline V gives CDR1 DFQATT, CDR2 SNEGSKA (reference sequence). This CDR3 has 17 residues. The CDR3 bases are TGCAGTGCTAGAGATCAGGACAGGGCCTCCTCTGGAAACACCATATATTTT. Translated: CSARDQDRASSGNTIYF.

This chain links TRBV2 with TRBJ1-5; 9 bases line up with TRBD1. The CDR3 extends over 15 amino acids. The ends lost 5 bases at V and 4 bases at J; junction bases unmatched: 6. Germline CDR1 is SNHLY and CDR2 is FYNNEI. CDR3 DNA: TGTGCCAGCAGTTGGGGACAGGGAGGGAATCAGCCCCAGCATTTT. It is translated as CASSWGQGGNQPQHF.

This chain connects TRBV7-2 to TRBJ2-3; D is possibly TRBD1 (6 bases). The germline V gene has CDR1 SGHTA and CDR2 FQGNSA. Trimming removed 4 bases at V and 0 bases at J, with 11 bases between. The CDR3 totals 15 residues. The CDR3 DNA follows: TGTGCCAGCAGCTCGACAGGTTTGAGCACAGATACGCAGTATTTT. The encoded protein is CASSSTGLSTDTQYF. Full variable domain (remainder filled in from reference TRBV7-2 and TRBJ2-3): GAGVSQSPSNKVTEKGKDVELRCDPISGHTALYWYRQSLGQGLEFLIYFQGNSAPDKSGLPSDRFSAERTGGSVSTLTIQRTQQEDSAVYLCASSSTGLSTDTQYFGPGTRLTVL.

The chain combines TRBV28 with TRBJ1-5; the match to TRBD1 covers 8 bases. V lost 6 bases, J lost 8 bases, and 3 bases stayed unmatched. Germline V gene data show CDR1 as MDHEN and CDR2 as SYDVKM. The CDR3 covers 12 residues. The CDR3 reads CASRDRAKPQHF. CDR3 DNA: TGTGCCAGCAGGGACAGGGCGAAGCCCCAGCATTTT. The whole variable domain, filled in from reference TRBV28 and TRBJ1-5, reads DVKVTQSSRYLVKRTGEKVFLECVQDMDHENMFWYRQDPGLGLRLIYFSYDVKMKEKGDIPEGYSVSREKKERFSLILESASTNQTSMYLCASRDRAKPQHFGDGTRLSIL.

The chain employs TRBV24-1 and TRBJ2-3, with unresolved D. V shed 6 bases and J shed 1 base, with 13 bases lying between them. Germline V gives CDR1 KGHDR, CDR2 SFDVKD. This CDR3 spans 15 amino acids. CDR3: CATSPDGRRTDTQYF. Written as DNA, the CDR3 is TGTGCCACCAGTCCCGATGGCAGACGCACAGATACGCAGTATTTT.

This clonotype was observed many times. The chain recombines TRBV6-2 or TRBV6-3 with TRBJ1-2, with TRBD1 as a possible D gene (5 bases). This CDR3 is 13 amino acids long. The V end was cut by 0 bases, the J end by 10 bases, with 12 bases between. From germline, CDR1 is MNHEY and CDR2 SVGEGT. The CDR3 DNA sequence: TGTGCCAGCAGTTACTCCCCAGGGACGACCTACACCTTC. It translates to CASSYSPGTTYTF.